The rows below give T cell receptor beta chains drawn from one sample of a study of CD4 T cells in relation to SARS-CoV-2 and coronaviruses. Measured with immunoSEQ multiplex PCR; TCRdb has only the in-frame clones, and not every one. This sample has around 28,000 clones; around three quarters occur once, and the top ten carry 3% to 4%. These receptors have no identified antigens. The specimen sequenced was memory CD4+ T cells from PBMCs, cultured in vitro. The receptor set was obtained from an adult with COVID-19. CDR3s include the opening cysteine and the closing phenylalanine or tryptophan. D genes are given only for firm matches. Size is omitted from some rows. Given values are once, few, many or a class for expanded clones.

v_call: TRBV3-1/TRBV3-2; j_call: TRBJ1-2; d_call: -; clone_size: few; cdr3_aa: CASSPLTGLGGYTF; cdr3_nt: TGTGCCAGCAGCCCGTTGACCGGATTGGGAGGCTACACCTTC
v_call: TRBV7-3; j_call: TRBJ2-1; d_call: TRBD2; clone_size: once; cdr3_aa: CASSLGTTFINEQFF; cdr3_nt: TGTGCCAGCAGCTTAGGGACTACCTTCATAAATGAGCAGTTCTTC
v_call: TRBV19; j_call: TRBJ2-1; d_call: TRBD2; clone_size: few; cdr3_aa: CASSPTSGRVGEQFF; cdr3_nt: TGTGCCAGTAGTCCAACTAGCGGGAGGGTCGGTGAGCAGTTCTTC
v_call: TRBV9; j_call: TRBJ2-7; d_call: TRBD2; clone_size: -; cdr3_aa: CASSKGSGATYEQYF; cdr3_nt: TGTGCCAGTTCCAAAGGGAGCGGGGCTACCTACGAGCAGTACTTC
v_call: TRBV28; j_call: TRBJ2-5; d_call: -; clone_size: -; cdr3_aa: CASSSPGGIRRETQYF; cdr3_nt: TGTGCCAGCAGTTCCCCTGGGGGAATAAGGCGGGAGACCCAGTACTTC
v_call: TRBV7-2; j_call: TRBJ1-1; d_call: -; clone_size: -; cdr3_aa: CASSLSRGGEAFF; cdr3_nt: TGTGCCAGCAGCTTGAGTAGGGGGGGCGAAGCTTTCTTT
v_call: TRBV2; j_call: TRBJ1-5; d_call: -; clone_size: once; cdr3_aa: CASSDQGGWYQPQHF; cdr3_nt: TGTGCCAGCAGTGATCAGGGTGGGTGGTATCAGCCCCAGCATTTT
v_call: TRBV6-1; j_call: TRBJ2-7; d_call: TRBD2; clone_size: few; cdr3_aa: CASSERETYEQYF; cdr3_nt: TGTGCCAGCAGTGAGCGGGAGACCTACGAGCAGTACTTC
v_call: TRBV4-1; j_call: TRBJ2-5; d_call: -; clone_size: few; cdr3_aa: CASSQVRGRGFQETQYF; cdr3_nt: TGCGCCAGCAGCCAAGTCAGGGGGCGGGGGTTTCAAGAGACCCAGTACTTC
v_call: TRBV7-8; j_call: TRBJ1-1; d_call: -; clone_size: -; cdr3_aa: CASSLAGAGEAFF; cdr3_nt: TGTGCCAGCAGCTTAGCAGGGGCGGGTGAAGCTTTCTTT
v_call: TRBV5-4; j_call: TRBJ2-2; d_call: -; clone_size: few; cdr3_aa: CASSLAPGSSTGELFF; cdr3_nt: TGTGCCAGCAGCTTGGCCCCAGGGTCTAGCACCGGGGAGCTGTTTTTT
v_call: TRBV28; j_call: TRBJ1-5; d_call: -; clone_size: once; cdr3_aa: CASSLGRVYQPQHF; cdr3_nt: TGTGCCAGCAGTTTAGGCAGGGTTTATCAGCCCCAGCATTTT
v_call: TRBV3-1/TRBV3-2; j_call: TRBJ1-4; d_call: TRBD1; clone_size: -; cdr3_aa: CASSLQGVANEKLFF; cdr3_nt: TGTGCCAGCAGCCTACAGGGGGTAGCTAATGAAAAACTGTTTTTT
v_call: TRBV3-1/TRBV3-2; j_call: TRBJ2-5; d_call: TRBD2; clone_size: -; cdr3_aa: CASSLSGSWETQYF; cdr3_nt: TGTGCCAGCAGCCTTAGCGGGAGCTGGGAGACCCAGTACTTC
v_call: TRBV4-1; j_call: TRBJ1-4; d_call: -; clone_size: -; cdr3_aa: CASSHRQVDEKLFF; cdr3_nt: TGCGCCAGCAGCCATAGGCAAGTTGACGAAAAACTGTTTTTT